The sequence of this T cell receptor (beta chain) was determined in a study of T cells in Graves' hyperthyroidism and ophthalmopathy. Orbital computed tomography, thyroid ultrasound, serum thyroxine and TRAb, and clinical symptoms together informed the diagnoses. Study outcomes and limitations: Model output signaled ophthalmopathy a median around 6.9 months ahead of onset.

This clonotype turned up a few times. Its antigen is as yet unknown. Germline V gives CDR1 MNHEY, CDR2 SMNVEV (reference sequence). This CDR3 is 16 amino acids long. V lost 6 bases and J lost 3; bases outside the gene matches: 12. The TCR beta CDR3 regions underwent amplification using RNA transcripts as the source. The TCR CDR3 first-round RT-PCR relied on the HTBI primer set. Each CDR3 protein gets one entry after TCRdb re-called the multiplex PCR reads with MiXCR. The sample has roughly 660,000 distinct CDR3 sequences, 15% to 20% seen once. The sequence came from a man aged 50-60 years with Graves' hyperthyroidism. The rearrangement links TRBV27 to TRBJ2-7; 9 bases line up with TRBD1. Sequences were obtained from blood. The CDR3 DNA reads as TGTGCCAGCAGCAATCTACAGGGGGCATTGATCTACGAGCAGTACTTC. It is translated as CASSNLQGALIYEQYF.